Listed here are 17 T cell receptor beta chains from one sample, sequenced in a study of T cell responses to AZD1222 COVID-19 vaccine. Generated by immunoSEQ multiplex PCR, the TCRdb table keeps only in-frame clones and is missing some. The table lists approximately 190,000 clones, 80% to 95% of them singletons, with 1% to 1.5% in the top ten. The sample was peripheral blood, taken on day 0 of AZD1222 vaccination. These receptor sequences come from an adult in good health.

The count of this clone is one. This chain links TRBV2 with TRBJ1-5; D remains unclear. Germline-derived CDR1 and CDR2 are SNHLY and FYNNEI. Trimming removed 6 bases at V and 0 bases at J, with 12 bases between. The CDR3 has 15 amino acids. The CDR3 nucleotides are TGTGCCAGCAGCCTAACGAGGACTAGCAATCAGCCCCAGCATTTT. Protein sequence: CASSLTRTSNQPQHF.

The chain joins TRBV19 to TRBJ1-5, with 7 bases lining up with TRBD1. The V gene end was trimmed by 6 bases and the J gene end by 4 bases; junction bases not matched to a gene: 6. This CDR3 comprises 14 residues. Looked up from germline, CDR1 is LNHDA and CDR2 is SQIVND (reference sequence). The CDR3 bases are TGTGCCAGTAGGGACAGGACAACTAATCAGCCCCAGCATTTT. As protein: CASRDRTTNQPQHF.

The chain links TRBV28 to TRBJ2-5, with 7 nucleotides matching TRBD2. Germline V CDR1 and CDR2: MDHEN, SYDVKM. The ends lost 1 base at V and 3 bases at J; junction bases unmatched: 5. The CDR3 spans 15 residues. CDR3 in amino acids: CASSLSRREKETQYF. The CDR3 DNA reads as TGTGCCAGCAGTTTATCTAGGCGGGAGAAAGAGACCCAGTACTTC.

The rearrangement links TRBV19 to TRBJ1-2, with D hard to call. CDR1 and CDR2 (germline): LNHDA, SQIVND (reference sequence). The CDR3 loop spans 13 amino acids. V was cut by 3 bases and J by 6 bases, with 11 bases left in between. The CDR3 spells CASSIEGRHGYTF. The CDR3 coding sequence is TGTGCCAGTAGTATTGAAGGAAGGCATGGCTACACCTTC.

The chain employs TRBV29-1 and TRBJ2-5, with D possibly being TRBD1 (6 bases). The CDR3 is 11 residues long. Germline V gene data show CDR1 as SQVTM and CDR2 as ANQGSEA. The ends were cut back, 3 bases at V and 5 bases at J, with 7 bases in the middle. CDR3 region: CSVDQGETQYF. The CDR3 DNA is TGCAGCGTTGATCAGGGGGAGACCCAGTACTTC.

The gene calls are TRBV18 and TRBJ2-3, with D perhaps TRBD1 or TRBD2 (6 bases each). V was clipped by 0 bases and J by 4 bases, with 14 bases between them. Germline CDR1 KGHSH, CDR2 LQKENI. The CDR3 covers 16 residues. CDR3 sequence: CASSPPGGGPPDTQYF. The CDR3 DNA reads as TGTGCCAGCTCACCACCGGGTGGGGGGCCCCCAGATACGCAGTATTTT.

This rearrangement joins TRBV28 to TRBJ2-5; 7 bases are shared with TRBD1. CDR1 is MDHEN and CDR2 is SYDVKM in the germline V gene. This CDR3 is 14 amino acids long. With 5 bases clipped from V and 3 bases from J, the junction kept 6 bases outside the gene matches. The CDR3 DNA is TGTGCCAGCAGTCCACTGGGGACAGAAGAGACCCAGTACTTC. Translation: CASSPLGTEETQYF.

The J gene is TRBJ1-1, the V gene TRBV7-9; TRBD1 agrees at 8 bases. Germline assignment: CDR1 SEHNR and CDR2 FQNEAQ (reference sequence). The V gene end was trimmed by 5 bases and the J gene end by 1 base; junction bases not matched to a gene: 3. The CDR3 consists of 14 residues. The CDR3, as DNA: TGTGCCAGCAGCCCGACAGGGGCGAACACTGAAGCTTTCTTT. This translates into CASSPTGANTEAFF.

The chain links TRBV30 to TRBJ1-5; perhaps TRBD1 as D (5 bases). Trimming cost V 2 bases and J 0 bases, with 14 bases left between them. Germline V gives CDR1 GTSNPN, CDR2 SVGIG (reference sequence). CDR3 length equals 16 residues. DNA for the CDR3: TGTGCCTGGAGTCTCACACCGGGGACTAGCAATCAGCCCCAGCATTTT. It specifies CAWSLTPGTSNQPQHF. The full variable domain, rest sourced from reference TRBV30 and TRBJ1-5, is SQTIHQWPATLVQPVGSPLSLECTVEGTSNPNLYWYRQAAGRGLQLLFYSVGIGQISSEVPQNLSASRPQDRQFILSSKKLLLSDSGFYLCAWSLTPGTSNQPQHFGDGTRLSIL.

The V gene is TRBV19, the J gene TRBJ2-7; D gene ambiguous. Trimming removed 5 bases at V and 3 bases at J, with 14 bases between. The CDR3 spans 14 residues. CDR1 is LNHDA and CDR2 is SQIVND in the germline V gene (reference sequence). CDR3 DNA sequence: TGTGCCAGTAGTTTCGTGGCAGGTGACTACGAGCAGTACTTC. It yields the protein CASSFVAGDYEQYF. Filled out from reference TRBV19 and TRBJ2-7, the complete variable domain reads DGGITQSPKYLFRKEGQNVTLSCEQNLNHDAMYWYRQDPGQGLRLIYYSQIVNDFQKGDIAEGYSVSREKKESFPLTVTSAQKNPTAFYLCASSFVAGDYEQYFGPGTRLTVT.

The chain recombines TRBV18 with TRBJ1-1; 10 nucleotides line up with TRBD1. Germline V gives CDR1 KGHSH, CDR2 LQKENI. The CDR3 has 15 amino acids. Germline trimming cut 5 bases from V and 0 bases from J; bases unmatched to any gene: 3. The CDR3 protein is CASSTGQGMNTEAFF. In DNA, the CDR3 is TGTGCCAGCTCAACGGGACAGGGGATGAACACTGAAGCTTTCTTT.

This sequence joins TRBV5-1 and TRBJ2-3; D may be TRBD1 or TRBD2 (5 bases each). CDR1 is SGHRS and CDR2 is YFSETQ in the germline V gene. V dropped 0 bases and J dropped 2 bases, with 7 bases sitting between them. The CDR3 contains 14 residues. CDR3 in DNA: TGCGCCAGCAGCTTGGGGGGGACCACAGATACGCAGTATTTT. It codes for CASSLGGTTDTQYF.

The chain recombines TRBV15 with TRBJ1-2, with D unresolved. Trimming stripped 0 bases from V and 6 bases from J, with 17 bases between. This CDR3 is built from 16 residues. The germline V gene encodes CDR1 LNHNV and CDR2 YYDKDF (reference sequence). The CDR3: CATSRDLGFTSHGYTF. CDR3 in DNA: TGTGCCACCAGCAGAGATCTCGGGTTTACATCTCATGGCTACACCTTC.

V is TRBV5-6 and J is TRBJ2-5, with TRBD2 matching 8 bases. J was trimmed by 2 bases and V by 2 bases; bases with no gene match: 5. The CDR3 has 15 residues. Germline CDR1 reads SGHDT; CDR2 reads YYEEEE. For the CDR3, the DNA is TGTGCCAGCAGCTTATTAGCGGGGAGTCAAGAGACCCAGTACTTC. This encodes CASSLLAGSQETQYF. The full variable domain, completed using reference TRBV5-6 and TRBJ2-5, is DAGVTQSPTHLIKTRGQQVTLRCSPKSGHDTVSWYQQALGQGPQFIFQYYEEEERQRGNFPDRFSGHQFPNYSSELNVNALLLGDSALYLCASSLLAGSQETQYFGPGTRLLVL.

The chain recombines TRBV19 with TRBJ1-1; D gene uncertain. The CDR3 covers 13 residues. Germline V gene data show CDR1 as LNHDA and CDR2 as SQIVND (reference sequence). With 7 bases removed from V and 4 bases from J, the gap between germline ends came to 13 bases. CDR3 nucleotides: TGTGCCAGTAAGAGGGTGGGAGTCACTGAAGCTTTCTTT. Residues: CASKRVGVTEAFF. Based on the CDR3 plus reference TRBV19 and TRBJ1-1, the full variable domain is DGGITQSPKYLFRKEGQNVTLSCEQNLNHDAMYWYRQDPGQGLRLIYYSQIVNDFQKGDIAEGYSVSREKKESFPLTVTSAQKNPTAFYLCASKRVGVTEAFFGQGTRLTVV.

CDR3 bases: TGTGCCAGCAGCCAAACGAGTGTTGGCACTGAAGCTTTCTTT. It specifies CASSQTSVGTEAFF. V and J are TRBV3-1 (or the pseudogene TRBV3-2) and TRBJ1-1; unclear D gene. This CDR3 spans 14 amino acids. V gave up 2 bases and J gave up 4 bases, with 11 bases separating them. Germline CDR1 is LGHDT and CDR2 is YNNKEL (reference sequence).

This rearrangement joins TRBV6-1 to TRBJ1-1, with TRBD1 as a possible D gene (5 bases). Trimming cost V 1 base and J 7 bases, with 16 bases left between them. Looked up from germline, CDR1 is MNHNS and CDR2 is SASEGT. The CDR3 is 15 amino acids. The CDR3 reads CASSEGQGHYSEAFF. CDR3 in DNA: TGTGCCAGCAGTGAAGGGCAGGGCCACTACAGTGAAGCTTTCTTT.